Following are 28 T cell receptor beta chains from one sample sequenced in a study of T cells in women clearing cervical HPV infection. Libraries were prepared by immunoSEQ multiplex PCR; TCRdb keeps only in-frame clonotypes and omits some of them. In all, the sample yields under 45,000 clones. Sequencing was carried out using blood buffy coat. The receptors shown here come from a woman aged 18-69 years with a cervical HPV16 infection that either progressed to CIN3+ or cleared (not recorded which).

For this clone: The observed sequence ends 3 residues before the CDR3 terminus, with the missing tail filled in from the germline J gene. The chain links TRBV5-6 to TRBJ2-2; no firm D call. The CDR3 runs 14 residues. V was cut by 4 bases and J by 3 bases, with 10 bases left in between. Germline CDR1 reads SGHDT; CDR2 reads YYEEEE. The CDR3 region is CASSALGYTGELFF. The sequenced CDR3 bases are TGTGCCAGCAGCGCACTCGGGTACACCGGGGAG.

With regard to this clone: The read comes to an end 3 residues before the CDR3 does, leaving the germline J gene to fill in the end. V and J are TRBV19 and TRBJ1-2, with a weak D call TRBD1 (5 bases). CDR1 is LNHDA and CDR2 is SQIVND in the germline V gene (reference sequence). CDR3 length equals 15 residues. Trimming took 8 bases from V and 1 from J, leaving 17 bases between them. The CDR3 DNA, read in part, is TGTGCCAGTCAGGCCCCCTTGGGGGGTAACTATGGC. Amino acid sequence: CASQAPLGGNYG. Given in full, the CDR3 is CASQAPLGGNYGYTF.

Notes on this clone: The CDR3 end lies 3 residues beyond the end of the read and is filled in from the germline J gene. The chain couples TRBV6-1 to TRBJ1-2, with 9 bases lining up with TRBD1. Germline V CDR1 and CDR2: MNHNS, SASEGT. This CDR3 has 15 amino acids. V lost 4 bases to trimming and J lost 5 bases; unmatched junction nucleotides: 8. The part of the CDR3 DNA that was read is TGTGCCAGCAGTGCCGGGTCCGGGACAGGGTATGGC. Translation gives CASSAGSGTGYG. The whole CDR3 region reads CASSAGSGTGYGYTF.

Turning to this clone: The sequence runs out 3 residues before the end of the CDR3; the remainder is reconstructed from the germline J gene. The V gene is TRBV24-1, the J gene TRBJ2-1; 13 bases match TRBD2. CDR1 and CDR2 from the germline V gene are KGHDR and SFDVKD. V dropped 3 bases and J dropped 9; count of bases not matched to a gene: 7. The CDR3 has 16 amino acids. The chain's CDR3 is CATSDPGTSGASEQFF. CDR3 bases read: TGTGCCACCAGTGATCCCGGGACTAGCGGGGCAAGTGAG.

About this clone: The DNA ends 3 residues before the CDR3 does, and the rest of the CDR3 is filled in from the germline J gene. J is TRBJ2-7 and V is TRBV12-3 or TRBV12-4, with D possibly being TRBD2 (7 bases). V lost 6 bases and J 4 bases, leaving 19 bases between the germline ends. This CDR3 has 15 amino acids. Here the CDR3 reads CASRKTSRGLYEQYF. The CDR3 DNA, read in part, is TGTGCCAGCAGAAAGACTAGCAGGGGACTTTACGAG.

A word on this clone: The sequence runs out 3 residues before the end of the CDR3; the remainder is reconstructed from the germline J gene. The rearrangement links TRBV7-9 to TRBJ2-1, with unresolved D. Trimming shortened V by 2 bases and J by 5 bases, and 10 bases separated the two germline ends. The CDR3 runs to 14 residues. The germline CDR1 and CDR2 sequences are SEHNR and FQNEAQ (reference sequence). The CDR3 spells CASSLLTLNNEQFF. The CDR3 DNA, read in part, is TGTGCCAGCAGCTTATTAACTCTAAACAATGAG. The entire variable domain, with the rest obtained from reference TRBV7-9 and TRBJ2-1, is as follows: DTGVSQNPRHKITKRGQNVTFRCDPISEHNRLYWYRQTLGQGPEFLTYFQNEAQLEKSRLLSDRFSAERPKGSFSTLEIQRTEQGDSAMYLCASSLLTLNNEQFFGPGTRLTVL.

As for this clone: The observed sequence ends 3 residues before the CDR3 terminus, with the missing tail filled in from the germline J gene. The chain has TRBV2 and TRBJ2-3, with 7 bases that match TRBD2. J gave up 0 bases and V 10 bases, and 10 bases lay outside the gene matches. CDR1 SNHLY and CDR2 FYNNEI come from the germline V gene. This CDR3 has 15 residues. The DNA read from the CDR3 is TGTGCCACCAACTGGGGGGGGAGTAGCACAGATACG. This sequence encodes CATNWGGSSTDT. The whole CDR3 protein reads CATNWGGSSTDTQYF.

Concerning this clone itself: The CDR3 end is not reached by the read, which stops 3 residues before it; the germline J gene fills it in. The V call is TRBV5-4, the J call TRBJ1-1; D is perhaps TRBD1 (6 bases). CDR1 and CDR2 (germline): SGHNT, YYREEE (reference sequence). The length of the CDR3 is 13 residues. V dropped 4 bases and J dropped 4 bases, with 11 bases sitting between them. CDR3: CASSITGTTEAFF. The sequenced part of the CDR3 DNA is TGTGCCAGCAGCATAACAGGGACCACTGAA.

To note about this clone: The read comes to an end 3 residues before the CDR3 does, leaving the germline J gene to fill in the end. This chain links TRBV11-3 with TRBJ2-6; perhaps TRBD1 as D (5 bases). Germline V gives CDR1 SGHNT, CDR2 YENEEA. V was cut by 5 bases and J by 3 bases, with 11 bases left in between. The CDR3 contains 15 residues. CDR3 residues: CASSAQGFGANVLTF. Incomplete CDR3 DNA: TGTGCCAGCAGCGCCCAGGGCTTTGGGGCCAACGTC. Based on the CDR3 plus reference TRBV11-3 and TRBJ2-6, the full variable domain is EAGVVQSPRYKIIEKKQPVAFWCNPISGHNTLYWYLQNLGQGPELLIRYENEEAVDDSQLPKDRFSAERLKGVDSTLKIQPAELGDSAVYLCASSAQGFGANVLTFGAGSRLTVL.

The CDR3 loop reads CASIPGRTGTYGYTF. Incomplete CDR3 DNA: TGTGCCAGTATCCCAGGCCGGACAGGAACCTATGGC. The J gene is TRBJ1-2, the V gene TRBV19, with 7 bases lining up with TRBD1. The read stops 3 residues short of the end of the CDR3; the missing end is completed from the germline J gene. After removal of 7 bases from V and 4 bases from J, the junction contained 12 bases not matched to a gene. Germline assignment: CDR1 LNHDA and CDR2 SQIVND (reference sequence). This CDR3 is built from 15 residues. The full variable domain, with the rest looked up from reference TRBV19 and TRBJ1-2, is DGGITQSPKYLFRKEGQNVTLSCEQNLNHDAMYWYRQDPGQGLRLIYYSQIVNDFQKGDIAEGYSVSREKKESFPLTVTSAQKNPTAFYLCASIPGRTGTYGYTFGSGTRLTVV.

As regards this clone: The read stops 3 residues short of the end of the CDR3; the missing end is completed from the germline J gene. The chain has TRBV19 and TRBJ2-7, with 8 positions matching TRBD2. Looked up from germline, CDR1 is LNHDA and CDR2 is SQIVND (reference sequence). The J segment lost 6 bases and the V segment lost 4 bases, leaving 5 bases of the junction unmatched. The CDR3 contains 13 residues. The part of the CDR3 DNA that was read is TGTGCCAGTAGTAAGTGGCTAGCGGGCGAG. Translating it yields CASSKWLAGE. The entire CDR3 reads CASSKWLAGEQYF.

Of note for this clone: The CDR3 goes on 3 residues after the read ends, and that part is filled in from the germline J gene. This chain uses TRBV5-1 with TRBJ1-1; unclear D gene. The CDR3 covers 12 residues. Germline CDR1 reads SGHRS; CDR2 reads YFSETQ. The sequenced part of the CDR3 DNA is TGCGCCAGCAGCTTGGACAGCAAGGAA. Translating it yields CASSLDSKE. The entire CDR3 sequence reads CASSLDSKEAFF.

Details on this clone: The read halts 3 residues ahead of the CDR3 end, with the missing end drawn from the germline J gene. The chain recombines TRBV19 with TRBJ1-6; the D is unclear. CDR3 size: 14 residues. Trimming left V 10 bases short and J 5 bases short, with 15 bases between. CDR1 LNHDA and CDR2 SQIVND come from the germline V gene (reference sequence). CDR3 region: CATGPGADNSPLHF. The sequenced CDR3 bases are TGTGCCACCGGTCCCGGAGCGGATAATTCACCC.

CDR3 sequence: CSLYHPGQGANYGYTF. Partial CDR3 DNA: TGCAGCTTATATCACCCCGGACAGGGGGCTAACTATGGC. The chain recombines TRBV29-1 with TRBJ1-2, with 10 bases that match TRBD1. Read data end 3 residues before the CDR3 end; the end is taken from the germline J gene. The germline V gene encodes CDR1 SQVTM and CDR2 ANQGSEA. The junction had 12 bases not matched to a gene; V was cut back by 8 bases and J by 0 bases. This CDR3 is 16 amino acids long. Using reference TRBV29-1 and TRBJ1-2 for the parts outside the CDR3, the full variable domain is SAVISQKPSRDICQRGTSLTIQCQVDSQVTMMFWYRQQPGQSLTLIATANQGSEATYESGFVIDKFPISRPNLTFSTLTVSNMSPEDSSIYLCSLYHPGQGANYGYTFGSGTRLTVV.

About this clone itself: The read falls 3 residues short of the CDR3 end, and the missing part is taken from the germline J gene. The chain has TRBV7-2 and TRBJ1-4; TRBD1 might be the D (6 bases). The V end was cut by 4 bases, the J end by 7 bases, with 16 bases between. In germline, CDR1 is SGHTA, CDR2 FQGNSA. The CDR3 covers 15 residues. The sequenced part of the CDR3 DNA is TGTGCCAGCAGCTCCTACAGGGACACTGGTGAAAAA. Translated: CASSSYRDTGEK. The entire CDR3 sequence reads CASSSYRDTGEKLFF.

With regard to this clone: The read ends 3 residues early relative to the CDR3; the germline J gene fills the gap. The chain recombines TRBV11-2 with TRBJ1-1; D unclear. Germline V gene lookup returns CDR1 SGHAT and CDR2 FQNNGV. V lost 5 bases, J lost 1 base, and 14 bases lay in between. The CDR3 totals 15 residues. The sequenced CDR3 bases are TGTGCCAGCAGCCCGACGACATCTCGGAACACTGAA. This translates into CASSPTTSRNTE. The complete CDR3 protein is CASSPTTSRNTEAFF. The variable domain in full, with the rest retrieved from reference TRBV11-2 and TRBJ1-1, is EAGVAQSPRYKIIEKRQSVAFWCNPISGHATLYWYQQILGQGPKLLIQFQNNGVVDDSQLPKDRFSAERLKGVDSTLKIQPAKLEDSAVYLCASSPTTSRNTEAFFGQGTRLTVV.

On this clone itself: The read ends 3 residues shy of where the CDR3 ends; the end is completed using the germline J gene. The chain combines TRBV7-2 with TRBJ2-7; TRBD1 matches at 9 bases. Germline CDR1 SGHTA, CDR2 FQGNSA. V lost 0 bases to trimming and J lost 6 bases; unmatched junction nucleotides: 6. CDR3 length equals 15 residues. CDR3 DNA, as far as it was read: TGTGCCAGCAGCTTAGCTCCGGGACAGGGAGTCGAG. Amino acids: CASSLAPGQGVE. The whole CDR3 sequence is CASSLAPGQGVEQYF. Variable domain in full (rest from reference TRBV7-2 and TRBJ2-7): GAGVSQSPSNKVTEKGKDVELRCDPISGHTALYWYRQSLGQGLEFLIYFQGNSAPDKSGLPSDRFSAERTGGSVSTLTIQRTQQEDSAVYLCASSLAPGQGVEQYFGPGTRLTVT.

A word on this clone: The CDR3 goes on 3 residues after the read ends, and that part is filled in from the germline J gene. The chain recombines TRBV5-6 with TRBJ1-3; unclear D gene. Trimming shortened V by 2 bases and J by 0 bases, and 9 bases separated the two germline ends. Germline V gene data show CDR1 as SGHDT and CDR2 as YYEEEE. The CDR3 runs to 15 residues. The covered CDR3 bases are TGTGCCAGCAGCTTAAGGGCGAGCTCTGGAAACACC. Translation: CASSLRASSGNT. The CDR3 reads in full as CASSLRASSGNTIYF.

About this clone: The missing CDR3 end, 3 residues past where the read stops, is filled in from the germline J gene. The rearrangement joins TRBV7-8 to TRBJ2-5, with TRBD2 matching over 11 bases. From germline, CDR1 is SGHVS and CDR2 FQNEAQ. The length of the CDR3 is 16 residues. V lost 4 bases to trimming and J lost 3 bases; unmatched junction nucleotides: 7. The CDR3: CASSYRLAGLEETQYF. The sequenced CDR3 bases are TGTGCCAGCAGCTACCGACTAGCGGGGTTGGAAGAGACC.

With regard to this clone: The read ends 3 residues early relative to the CDR3; the germline J gene fills the gap. The chain employs TRBV7-9 and TRBJ2-3; a possible D gene is TRBD2 (6 bases). V lost 8 bases and J 1 base, leaving 16 bases between the germline ends. Looked up from germline, CDR1 is SEHNR and CDR2 is FQNEAQ (reference sequence). CDR3 length: 15 residues. The chain's CDR3 is CASSWRGLGTDTQYF. CDR3 DNA, as far as it was read: TGTGCCAGCTCCTGGCGGGGTCTTGGCACAGATACG. Using reference TRBV7-9 and TRBJ2-3 for the parts outside the CDR3, the full variable domain is DTGVSQNPRHKITKRGQNVTFRCDPISEHNRLYWYRQTLGQGPEFLTYFQNEAQLEKSRLLSDRFSAERPKGSFSTLEIQRTEQGDSAMYLCASSWRGLGTDTQYFGPGTRLTVL.

About this clone itself: The read ends 3 residues before the CDR3 terminus; that terminus is restored from the germline J gene. J is TRBJ2-3 and V is TRBV6-1; D possibly corresponds to TRBD2 (5 bases). CDR3 size: 15 residues. Deletions cut 4 bases from V and 1 base from J, with 12 bases between. Per germline, CDR1 MNHNS and CDR2 SASEGT. CDR3 DNA, as far as it was read: TGTGCCAGCAGTGCGGACCAGCGGCGCACAGATACG. Residues: CASSADQRRTDT. The CDR3 as a whole reads CASSADQRRTDTQYF.

About this clone itself: The CDR3 is cut off 3 residues early in the read; its end comes from the germline J gene. The chain uses TRBV5-1 and TRBJ1-4; D is unresolved. V lost 9 bases to trimming and J lost 8 bases, with 17 bases between them. This CDR3 contains 13 residues. CDR1 is SGHRS and CDR2 is YFSETQ in the germline V gene. The DNA read from the CDR3 is TGCGCCACAAGGGATCCCCCGGGGGAAAAA. Translating it yields CATRDPPGEK. The CDR3, in full, reads CATRDPPGEKLFF.

Comment on this clone: The DNA ends 3 residues before the CDR3 does, and the rest of the CDR3 is filled in from the germline J gene. The chain uses TRBV2 and TRBJ1-3; the D is unclear. This CDR3 is 15 amino acids long. The germline CDR1 and CDR2 sequences are SNHLY and FYNNEI. V was cut by 7 bases and J by 0 bases, with 13 bases left in between. The CDR3 DNA, read in part, is TGTGCCAGCAACCCACAGCCCGACTCTGGAAACACC. Protein: CASNPQPDSGNT. The complete CDR3 sequence is CASNPQPDSGNTIYF.

To note about this clone: The CDR3 end falls 3 residues outside the read, so it is completed with the germline J gene. This rearrangement joins TRBV23-1 to TRBJ2-7, with D maybe TRBD1 (6 bases). TRBV23-1 falls under the ORF class, with uncertain function. Trimming cost V 4 bases and J 2 bases, with 15 bases left between them. The CDR3 is 15 residues long. CDR3 loop: CASSRIRDIAYEQYF. The covered CDR3 bases are TGCGCCAGCAGTCGAATCAGGGACATAGCCTACGAG.

Comment on this clone: The CDR3 is cut off 3 residues early in the read; its end comes from the germline J gene. This chain links TRBV18 with TRBJ2-1; 8 nucleotides agree with TRBD1. The CDR3 runs to 14 residues. V gave up 0 bases and J gave up 8 bases; unmatched junction bases: 3. Germline lookup yields CDR1 KGHSH and CDR2 LQKENI. The CDR3 region is CASSPPPTGDEQFF. CDR3 DNA (partial): TGTGCCAGCTCACCACCCCCGACAGGGGATGAG.

Details on this clone: Read coverage stops 3 residues before the CDR3 terminus; the germline J gene supplies the remainder. V usage is TRBV2 and J usage is TRBJ1-2; D is perhaps TRBD1 (6 bases). Germline CDR1 SNHLY, CDR2 FYNNEI. Trimming removed 0 bases at V and 4 bases at J, with 12 bases between. This CDR3 is 15 amino acids long. The CDR3 protein is CASSEARQVGYGYTF. CDR3 DNA, as far as it was read: TGTGCCAGCAGTGAAGCCCGACAGGTGGGCTATGGC.

Remarks on this clone: The sequence runs out 3 residues before the end of the CDR3; the remainder is reconstructed from the germline J gene. V and J are TRBV28 and TRBJ1-6; 9 nucleotides agree with TRBD1. The length of the CDR3 is 18 residues. CDR1 is MDHEN and CDR2 is SYDVKM in the germline V gene. V was clipped by 4 bases and J by 10 bases; unmatched bases: 17. The CDR3 sequence: CASSSGTGSSSLYSPLHF. The CDR3 DNA, read in part, is TGTGCCAGCAGTTCCGGGACAGGGTCGTCTTCCCTTTACTCACCC.

Regarding this clone: The DNA ends 3 residues before the CDR3 does, and the rest of the CDR3 is filled in from the germline J gene. The chain has TRBV13 and TRBJ1-2; D might be TRBD1 (6 bases). Trimming left V 1 base short and J 3 bases short, with 9 bases between. CDR1 PRHDT and CDR2 FYEKMQ come from the germline V gene (reference sequence). This CDR3 has 14 residues. Incomplete CDR3 DNA: TGTGCCAGCAGCTTAGAAAACAGGGACTATGGC. Protein: CASSLENRDYG. The whole CDR3 protein is CASSLENRDYGYTF.